The subject of this entry is one T cell receptor beta chain. Original analysis: Amplification of reference gene primers provided the estimated nucleated cell counts. Generated by immunoSEQ multiplex PCR, the TCRdb table keeps only in-frame clones and is missing some. V, J and clone size are those of that table, while D and trimming were read from the DNA. The data contain more than 200,000 clones, approximately 83% of them singletons. This CDR3 region has 13 residues. The germline V gene has CDR1 MNHEY and CDR2 SVGAGI. V lost 5 bases to trimming and J lost 1 base, with 8 bases between them. This record belongs to a study of blood T cell repertoires in COVID-19. Study-level background: The United States, Italy and Spain were the sources of the acute and convalescent COVID-19 samples. Sources were T cells, B-cell-depleted T cells, or PBMCs; the material itself was cDNA or gDNA.

This chain connects TRBV6-5 to TRBJ1-1, with no clear D. The clonotype was recovered from an older man with acute or convalescent COVID-19. Sequencing used peripheral blood. CDR3 sequence: CASSPVPNTEAFF. The DNA for the CDR3 is TGTGCCAGCAGTCCCGTTCCGAACACTGAAGCTTTCTTT.